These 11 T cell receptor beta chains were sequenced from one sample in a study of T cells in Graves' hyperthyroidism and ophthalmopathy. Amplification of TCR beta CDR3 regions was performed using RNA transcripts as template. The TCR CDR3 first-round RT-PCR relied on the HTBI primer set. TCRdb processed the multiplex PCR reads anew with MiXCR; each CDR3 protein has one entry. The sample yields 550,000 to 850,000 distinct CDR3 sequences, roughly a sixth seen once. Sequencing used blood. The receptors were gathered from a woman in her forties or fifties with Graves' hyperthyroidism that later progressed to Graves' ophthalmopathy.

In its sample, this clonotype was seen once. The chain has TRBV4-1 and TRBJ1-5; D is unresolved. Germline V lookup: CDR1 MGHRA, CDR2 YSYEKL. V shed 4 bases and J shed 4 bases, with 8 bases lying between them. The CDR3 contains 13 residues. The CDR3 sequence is CASSPVVNQPQHF. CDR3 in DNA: TGCGCCAGCAGCCCGGTGGTAAATCAGCCCCAGCATTTT.

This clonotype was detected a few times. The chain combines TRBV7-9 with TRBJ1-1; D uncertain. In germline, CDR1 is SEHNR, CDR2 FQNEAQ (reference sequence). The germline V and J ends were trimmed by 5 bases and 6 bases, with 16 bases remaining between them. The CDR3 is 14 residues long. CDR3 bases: TGTGCCAGCAGCCCCGTAAAAGGGCACTCTGAAGCTTTCTTT. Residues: CASSPVKGHSEAFF.

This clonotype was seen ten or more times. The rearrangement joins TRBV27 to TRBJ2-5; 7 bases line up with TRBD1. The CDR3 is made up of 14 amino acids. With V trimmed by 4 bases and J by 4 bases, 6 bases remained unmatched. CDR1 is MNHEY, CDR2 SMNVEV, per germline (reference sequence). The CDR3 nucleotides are TGTGCCAGCAGTTCGACAGGGTTGGGAGAGACCCAGTACTTC. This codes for CASSSTGLGETQYF.

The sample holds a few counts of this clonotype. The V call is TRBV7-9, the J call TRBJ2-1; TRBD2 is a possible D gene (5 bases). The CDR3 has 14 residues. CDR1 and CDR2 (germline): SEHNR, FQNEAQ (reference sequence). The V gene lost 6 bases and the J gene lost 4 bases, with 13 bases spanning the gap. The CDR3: CASSPPTSYNEQFF. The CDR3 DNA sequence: TGTGCCAGCAGTCCACCCACTAGTTACAATGAGCAGTTCTTC.

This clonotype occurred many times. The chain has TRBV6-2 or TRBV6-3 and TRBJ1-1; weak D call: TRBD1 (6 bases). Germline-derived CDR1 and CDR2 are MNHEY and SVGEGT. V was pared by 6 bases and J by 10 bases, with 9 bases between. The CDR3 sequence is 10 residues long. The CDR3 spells CASRPQGAFF. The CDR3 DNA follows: TGTGCCAGCAGACCACAGGGAGCTTTCTTT.

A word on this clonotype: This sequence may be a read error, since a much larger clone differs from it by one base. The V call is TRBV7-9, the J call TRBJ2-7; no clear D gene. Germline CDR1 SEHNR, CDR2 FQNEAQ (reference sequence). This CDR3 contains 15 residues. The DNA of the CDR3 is TGTGCCAGCAGCTTATCGAACGACGGTCCCTACGAGCGGTACTTC. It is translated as CASSLSNDGPYERYF.

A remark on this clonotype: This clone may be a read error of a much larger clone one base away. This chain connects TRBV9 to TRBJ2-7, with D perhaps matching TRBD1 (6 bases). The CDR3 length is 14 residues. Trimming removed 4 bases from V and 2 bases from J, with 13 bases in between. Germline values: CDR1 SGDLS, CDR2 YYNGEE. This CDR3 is CASSPRTAPYEQYF. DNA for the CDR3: TGTGCCAGCAGCCCCCGGACAGCCCCCTACGAGCAGTACTTC. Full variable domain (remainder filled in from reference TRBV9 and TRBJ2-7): DSGVTQTPKHLITATGQRVTLRCSPRSGDLSVYWYQQSLDQGLQFLIQYYNGEERAKGNILERFSAQQFPDLHSELNLSSLELGDSALYFCASSPRTAPYEQYFGPGTRLTVT.

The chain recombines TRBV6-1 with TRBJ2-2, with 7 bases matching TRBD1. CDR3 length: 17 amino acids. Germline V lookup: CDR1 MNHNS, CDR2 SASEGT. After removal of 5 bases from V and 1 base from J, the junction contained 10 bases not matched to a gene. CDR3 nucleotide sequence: TGTGCCAGCAGTTACCGCCCCGGGACAGAGAACACCGGGGAGCTGTTTTTT. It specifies CASSYRPGTENTGELFF.

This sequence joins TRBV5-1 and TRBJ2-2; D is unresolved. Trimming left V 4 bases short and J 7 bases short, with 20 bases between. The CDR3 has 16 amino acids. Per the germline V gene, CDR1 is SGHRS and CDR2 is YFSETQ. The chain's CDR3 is CASSQGRTKPIGELFF. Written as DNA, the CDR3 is TGCGCCAGCAGCCAAGGACGGACCAAACCGATCGGGGAGCTGTTTTTT.

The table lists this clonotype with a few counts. The chain's CDR3 is CASSVRANQPQHF. The CDR3 region has the DNA TGTGCCAGCAGCGTCCGGGCGAATCAGCCCCAGCATTTT. This sequence joins TRBV12-3 or TRBV12-4 and TRBJ1-5; D unclear. Trimming left V 6 bases short and J 4 bases short, with 10 bases between. The length of the CDR3 is 13 residues.

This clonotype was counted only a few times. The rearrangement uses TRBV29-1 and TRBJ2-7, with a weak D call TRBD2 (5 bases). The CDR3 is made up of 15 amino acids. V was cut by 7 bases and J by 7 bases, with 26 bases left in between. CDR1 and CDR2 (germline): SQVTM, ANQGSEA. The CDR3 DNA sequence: TGCAGCGCAACCACCGGCGGGTTCCTTTCTGGAGAGCAGTACTTC. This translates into CSATTGGFLSGEQYF.